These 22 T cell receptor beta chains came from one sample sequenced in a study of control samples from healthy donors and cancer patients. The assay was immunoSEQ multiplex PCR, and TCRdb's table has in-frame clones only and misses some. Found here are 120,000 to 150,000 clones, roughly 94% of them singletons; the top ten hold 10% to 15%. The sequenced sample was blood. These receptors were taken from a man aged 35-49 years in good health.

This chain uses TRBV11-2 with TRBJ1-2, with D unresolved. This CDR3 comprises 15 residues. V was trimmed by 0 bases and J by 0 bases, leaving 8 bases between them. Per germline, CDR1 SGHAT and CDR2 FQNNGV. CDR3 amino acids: CASSLDWHANYGYTF. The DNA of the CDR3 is TGTGCCAGCAGCTTAGATTGGCACGCTAACTATGGCTACACCTTC.

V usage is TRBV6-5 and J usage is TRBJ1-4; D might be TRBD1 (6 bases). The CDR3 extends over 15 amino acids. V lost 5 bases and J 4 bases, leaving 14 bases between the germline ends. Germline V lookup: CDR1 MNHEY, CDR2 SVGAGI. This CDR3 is CASSIFGTSNEKLFF. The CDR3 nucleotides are TGTGCCAGCAGTATATTCGGGACAAGTAATGAAAAACTGTTTTTT.

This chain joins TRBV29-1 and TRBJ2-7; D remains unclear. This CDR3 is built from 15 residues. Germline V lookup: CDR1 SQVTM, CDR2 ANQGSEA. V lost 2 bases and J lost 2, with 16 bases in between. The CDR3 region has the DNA TGCAGCGTTGAAACTACCGGGCGAGGACCCTACGAGCAGTACTTC. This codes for CSVETTGRGPYEQYF.

The CDR3 region has the DNA TGTGCCAGCAGTTTACACAGCGATATGAACACTGAAGCTTTCTTT. This gives the protein CASSLHSDMNTEAFF. V usage is TRBV28 and J usage is TRBJ1-1; no firm D call. The CDR3 runs to 15 residues. From germline, CDR1 is MDHEN and CDR2 SYDVKM. Trimming removed 2 bases at V and 0 bases at J, with 10 bases between.

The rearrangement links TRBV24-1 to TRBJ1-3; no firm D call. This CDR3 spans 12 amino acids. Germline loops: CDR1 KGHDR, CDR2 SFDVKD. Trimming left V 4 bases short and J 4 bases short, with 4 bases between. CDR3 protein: CATSDGGNTIYF. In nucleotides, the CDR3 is TGTGCCACCAGTGACGGCGGAAACACCATATATTTT.

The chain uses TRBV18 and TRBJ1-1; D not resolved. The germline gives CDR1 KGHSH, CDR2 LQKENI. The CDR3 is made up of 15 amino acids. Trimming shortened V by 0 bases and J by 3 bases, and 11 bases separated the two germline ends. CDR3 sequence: CASSPPVGRDTEAFF. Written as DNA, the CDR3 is TGTGCCAGCTCACCACCGGTTGGGAGGGACACTGAAGCTTTCTTT.

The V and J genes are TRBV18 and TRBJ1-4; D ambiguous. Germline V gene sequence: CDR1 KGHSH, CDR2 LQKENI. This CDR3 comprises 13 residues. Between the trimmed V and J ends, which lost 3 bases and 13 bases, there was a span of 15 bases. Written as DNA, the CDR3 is TGTGCCAGCTCACCTCTTGGACCCGAGCGACTGTTTTTT. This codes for CASSPLGPERLFF.

The CDR3 loop is CASSQGGQETQYF. The DNA of the CDR3 is TGCGCCAGCAGCCAAGGGGGGCAAGAGACCCAGTACTTC. The V and J genes are TRBV4-1 and TRBJ2-5; the D call may be TRBD1 or TRBD2 (5 bases each). The germline V and J ends were trimmed by 1 base and 2 bases, with 5 bases remaining between them. The CDR3 is made up of 13 amino acids. Germline CDR1 and CDR2: MGHRA and YSYEKL.

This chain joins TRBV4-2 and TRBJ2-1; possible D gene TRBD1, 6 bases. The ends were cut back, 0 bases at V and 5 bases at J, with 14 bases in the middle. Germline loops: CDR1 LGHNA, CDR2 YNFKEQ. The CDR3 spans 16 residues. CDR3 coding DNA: TGTGCCAGCAGCCAAGATACGGCAGGGGAGAACAATGAGCAGTTCTTC. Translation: CASSQDTAGENNEQFF.

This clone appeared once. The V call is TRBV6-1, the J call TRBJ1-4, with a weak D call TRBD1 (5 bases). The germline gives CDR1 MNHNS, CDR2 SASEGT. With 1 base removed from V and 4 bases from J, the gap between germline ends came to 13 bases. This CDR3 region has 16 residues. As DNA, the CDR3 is TGTGCCAGCAGTGAAGGGGGGGGTGTCCGTAATGAAAAACTGTTTTTT. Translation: CASSEGGGVRNEKLFF.

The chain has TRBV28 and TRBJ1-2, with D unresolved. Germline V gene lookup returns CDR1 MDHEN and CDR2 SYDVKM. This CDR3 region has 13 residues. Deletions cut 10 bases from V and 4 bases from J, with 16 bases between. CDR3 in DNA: TGTGCCATCCAGATAGGTGACGGCTATGGCTACACCTTC. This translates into CAIQIGDGYGYTF.

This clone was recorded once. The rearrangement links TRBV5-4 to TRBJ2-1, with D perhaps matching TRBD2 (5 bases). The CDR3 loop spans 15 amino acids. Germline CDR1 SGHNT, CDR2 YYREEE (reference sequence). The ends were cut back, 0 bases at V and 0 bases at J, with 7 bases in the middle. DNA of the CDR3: TGTGCCAGCAGCTTGGGAGCGGCCTCCTACAATGAGCAGTTCTTC. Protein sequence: CASSLGAASYNEQFF. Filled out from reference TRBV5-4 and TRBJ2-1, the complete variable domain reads ETGVTQSPTHLIKTRGQQVTLRCSSQSGHNTVSWYQQALGQGPQFIFQYYREEENGRGNFPPRFSGLQFPNYSSELNVNALELDDSALYLCASSLGAASYNEQFFGPGTRLTVL.

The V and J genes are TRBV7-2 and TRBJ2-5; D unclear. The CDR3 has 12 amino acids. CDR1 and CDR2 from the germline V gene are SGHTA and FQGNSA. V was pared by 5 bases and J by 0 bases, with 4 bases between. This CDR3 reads CASSRYQETQYF. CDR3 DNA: TGTGCCAGCAGCCGGTACCAAGAGACCCAGTACTTC. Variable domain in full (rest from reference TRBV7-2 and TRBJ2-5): GAGVSQSPSNKVTEKGKDVELRCDPISGHTALYWYRQSLGQGLEFLIYFQGNSAPDKSGLPSDRFSAERTGGSVSTLTIQRTQQEDSAVYLCASSRYQETQYFGPGTRLLVL.

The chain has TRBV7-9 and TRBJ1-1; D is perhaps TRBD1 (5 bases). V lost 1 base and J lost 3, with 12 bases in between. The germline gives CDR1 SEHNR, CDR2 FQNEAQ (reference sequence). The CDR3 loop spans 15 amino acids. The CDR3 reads CASSLGGQGYTEAFF. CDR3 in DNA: TGTGCCAGCAGCTTAGGGGGCCAGGGTTACACTGAAGCTTTCTTT. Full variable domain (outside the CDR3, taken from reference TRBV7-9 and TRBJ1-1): DTGVSQNPRHKITKRGQNVTFRCDPISEHNRLYWYRQTLGQGPEFLTYFQNEAQLEKSRLLSDRFSAERPKGSFSTLEIQRTEQGDSAMYLCASSLGGQGYTEAFFGQGTRLTVV.

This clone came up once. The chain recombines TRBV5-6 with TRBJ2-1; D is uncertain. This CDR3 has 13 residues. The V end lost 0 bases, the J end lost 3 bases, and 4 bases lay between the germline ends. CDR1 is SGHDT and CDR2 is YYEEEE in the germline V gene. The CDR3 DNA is TGTGCCAGCAGCTTGGGACTCTACAATGAGCAGTTCTTC. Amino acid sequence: CASSLGLYNEQFF.

Written as DNA, the CDR3 is TGTGCCAGTAGTCCCTTGTGGGCGAGCTCCTACAATGAGCAGTTCTTC. Residues: CASSPLWASSYNEQFF. This chain connects TRBV19 to TRBJ2-1; D uncertain. Trimming removed 5 bases from V and 0 bases from J, with 14 bases in between. Germline CDR1 is LNHDA and CDR2 is SQIVND (reference sequence). The CDR3 is 16 amino acids.

CDR3 sequence: CASSIDLAAGGPETQYF. CDR3 bases: TGTGCCAGTAGTATAGATCTCGCGGCAGGGGGCCCAGAGACCCAGTACTTC. This sequence joins TRBV19 and TRBJ2-5; 8 positions match TRBD1. This CDR3 has 17 residues. After removal of 0 bases from V and 4 bases from J, the junction contained 10 bases not matched to a gene. Looked up from germline, CDR1 is LNHDA and CDR2 is SQIVND (reference sequence).

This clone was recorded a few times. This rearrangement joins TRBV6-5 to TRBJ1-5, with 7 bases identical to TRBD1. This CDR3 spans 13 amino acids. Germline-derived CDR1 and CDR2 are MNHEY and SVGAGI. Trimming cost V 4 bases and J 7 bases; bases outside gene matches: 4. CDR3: CASSFDREQPQHF. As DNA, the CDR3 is TGTGCCAGCAGTTTCGACAGGGAGCAGCCCCAGCATTTT.

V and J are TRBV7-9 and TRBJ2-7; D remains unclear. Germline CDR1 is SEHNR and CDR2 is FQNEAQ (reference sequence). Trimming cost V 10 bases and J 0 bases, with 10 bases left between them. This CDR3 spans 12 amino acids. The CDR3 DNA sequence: TGTGCCACGAAAACGGGCTCCTACGAGCAGTACTTC. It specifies CATKTGSYEQYF.

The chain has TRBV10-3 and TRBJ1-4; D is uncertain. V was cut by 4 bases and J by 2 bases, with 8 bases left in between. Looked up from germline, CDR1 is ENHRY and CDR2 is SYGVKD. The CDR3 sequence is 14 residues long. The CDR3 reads CAISGRGTNEKLFF. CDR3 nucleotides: TGTGCCATCAGTGGCCGAGGTACTAATGAAAAACTGTTTTTT.

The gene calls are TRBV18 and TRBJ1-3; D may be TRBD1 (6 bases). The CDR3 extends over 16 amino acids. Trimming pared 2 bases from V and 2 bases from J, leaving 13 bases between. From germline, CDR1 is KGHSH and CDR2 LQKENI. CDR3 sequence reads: CASSPTIQGTGNTIYF. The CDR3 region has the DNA TGTGCCAGCTCACCAACGATACAGGGAACTGGAAACACCATATATTTT.

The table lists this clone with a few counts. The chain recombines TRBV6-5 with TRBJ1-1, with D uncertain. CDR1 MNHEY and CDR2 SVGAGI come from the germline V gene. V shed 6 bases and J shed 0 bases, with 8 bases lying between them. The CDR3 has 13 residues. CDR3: CASRRAMNTEAFF. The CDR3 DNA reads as TGTGCCAGCAGGCGAGCCATGAACACTGAAGCTTTCTTT.